The rows below give T cell receptor beta chains drawn from one sample of a study of T cell changes during pregnancy in multiple sclerosis. TCRdb's table, derived via immunoSEQ multiplex PCR, lists solely in-frame clones and lacks some. This repertoire shows about 58,000 clones, roughly nine tenths found once; its top ten account for nearly 0.5%. Here the sequenced sample was CD4+ T cells from peripheral blood mononuclear cells, taken after pregnancy. The receptors here all came from a female donor in good health, enrolled as a control in a pregnancy study. The CDR3 runs from the conserved cysteine through the conserved F or W. D genes are given only for firm matches. A clone size is listed for some rows: how often the clone was seen (once, few, many), or a class if it is expanded.

V	J	size	D	CDR3	DNA
TRBV19	TRBJ1-2	.	.	CASSGSYSVIPQF	TGTGCCAGTAGTGGGTCATACAGTGTGATACCCCAATTC
TRBV30	TRBJ2-3	.	.	CARDLGGPGDTQYF	TGTGCCCGGGACCTCGGGGGACCCGGCGATACGCAGTATTTT
TRBV4-3	TRBJ2-1	.	.	CASSQDSRTAYNEQFF	TGCGCCAGCAGCCAAGATTCTAGGACAGCCTACAATGAGCAGTTCTTC
TRBV5-1	TRBJ1-4	.	TRBD1	CASRPGTGNEKLFF	TGCGCCAGCAGACCCGGGACAGGGAATGAAAAACTGTTTTTT
TRBV7-3	TRBJ2-7	.	.	CASSLMGGISYEQYF	TGTGCCAGCAGCTTAATGGGGGGAATCAGCTACGAGCAGTACTTC
TRBV7-2	TRBJ2-3	.	.	CASSLEGTSTDTQYF	TGTGCCAGCAGCTTAGAGGGGACTAGCACAGATACGCAGTATTTT
TRBV7-2	TRBJ2-1	.	TRBD1	CASSLVGQYNEQFF	TGTGCCAGCAGCTTAGTGGGACAGTACAATGAGCAGTTCTTC
TRBV7-2	TRBJ2-1	.	TRBD2	CASSAGLAVIYNEQFF	TGTGCCAGCAGCGCCGGACTAGCGGTGATCTACAATGAGCAGTTCTTC
TRBV5-1	TRBJ1-2	.	.	CASSLERANYGYTF	TGCGCCAGCAGCTTGGAACGGGCTAACTATGGCTACACCTTC
TRBV7-2	TRBJ1-2	.	TRBD1	CASSTSTGGSGENYGYTF	TGTGCCAGCAGCACCTCGACAGGGGGCTCTGGGGAGAACTATGGCTACACCTTC
TRBV11-3	TRBJ1-2	once	.	CASSRDRSYGYTF	TGTGCCAGCAGCCGCGACAGGTCTTATGGCTACACCTTC
TRBV9	TRBJ2-2	.	.	CASSVASHLRGTGELFF	TGTGCCAGCAGCGTAGCGTCACACCTACGGGGCACCGGGGAGCTGTTTTTT
TRBV7-2	TRBJ1-4	.	.	CASSKQGFDEKLFF	TGTGCCAGCAGCAAACAGGGTTTTGATGAAAAACTGTTTTTT
TRBV11-3	TRBJ1-1	.	.	CASSLVGGTEAFF	TGTGCCAGCAGCTTAGTTGGGGGGACTGAAGCTTTCTTT
TRBV30	TRBJ1-1	few	.	CAWSVGGSTEAFF	TGTGCCTGGAGTGTCGGGGGAAGCACTGAAGCTTTCTTT
TRBV7-8	TRBJ2-7	.	.	CASSLHSYEQYF	TGTGCCAGCAGCTTACACTCCTACGAGCAGTACTTC
TRBV6-5	TRBJ1-1	.	.	CASSYSGHLSTEAFF	TGTGCCAGCAGTTACTCAGGACATTTGAGCACTGAAGCTTTCTTT
TRBV7-9	TRBJ1-1	few	.	CASSLLSPGDTEAFF	TGTGCCAGCAGCTTGCTAAGTCCCGGGGACACTGAAGCTTTCTTT
TRBV9	TRBJ1-2	many	TRBD1	CASSPRQGIYGYTF	TGTGCCAGCAGCCCTCGACAGGGGATATATGGCTACACCTTC
TRBV6-5	TRBJ1-1	.	.	CASRRSTEAFF	TGTGCCAGCAGGCGATCCACTGAAGCTTTCTTT
TRBV7-3	TRBJ2-1	.	TRBD2	CASSGGLAGEQFF	TGTGCCAGCAGCGGCGGGCTAGCGGGTGAGCAGTTCTTC